A selection of T cell receptor beta chains follows, all from one sample in a study of T cell changes during pregnancy in multiple sclerosis. Libraries were prepared by immunoSEQ multiplex PCR; TCRdb keeps only in-frame clonotypes and omits some of them. Of about 75,000 clones in the sample, just over 90% are singletons; the top ten hold about 0.45%. The sequencing here drew on CD4+ T cells from peripheral blood mononuclear cells, taken before pregnancy. All receptors come from a female donor with multiple sclerosis, enrolled in a pregnancy study. Each CDR3 is given with its conserved first and last residue. D genes are given only for firm matches. Clone size is not always given. Where it is, it says once, few, many or a class for expanded clones.

size: NA
J: TRBJ1-2
V: TRBV6-6
D: NA
DNA: TGTGCCAGCACCCTTGCGGGGCCTAACTATGGCTACACCTTC
CDR3: CASTLAGPNYGYTF

size: NA
J: TRBJ1-1
V: TRBV9
D: TRBD1
DNA: TGTGCCAGCAGCGTAGCTCCCACCCGACAGGGGAACACTGAAGCTTTCTTT
CDR3: CASSVAPTRQGNTEAFF

size: NA
J: TRBJ2-3
V: TRBV30
D: TRBD2
DNA: TGTGCCTGGAGTGTCTTCGGGATGACTAGCGGGGGGGACCTCCATGGGGATACGCAGTATTTT
CDR3: CAWSVFGMTSGGDLHGDTQYF

size: NA
J: TRBJ1-1
V: TRBV15
D: TRBD1
DNA: TGTGCCACCAGCAGCTGGACAGGGCGCACTGAAGCTTTCTTT
CDR3: CATSSWTGRTEAFF

size: NA
J: TRBJ1-1
V: TRBV4-2
D: NA
DNA: TGTGCCAGCAGCCAACCAGGGACACCTAGGGTGAACACTGAAGCTTTCTTT
CDR3: CASSQPGTPRVNTEAFF

size: NA
J: TRBJ2-1
V: TRBV5-4
D: NA
DNA: TGTGCCAGCAGCTCCACGTCATTCAGGGGCAGGGATGAGCAGTTCTTC
CDR3: CASSSTSFRGRDEQFF

size: NA
J: TRBJ2-3
V: TRBV7-2
D: NA
DNA: TGTGCCAGCGGAATGAACAAGGGGGATACGCAGTATTTT
CDR3: CASGMNKGDTQYF

size: NA
J: TRBJ2-1
V: TRBV2
D: NA
DNA: TGTGCCAGCGGACTTAGGAACAACAATGAGCAGTTCTTC
CDR3: CASGLRNNNEQFF

size: NA
J: TRBJ1-1
V: TRBV10-2
D: NA
DNA: TGCGCCAGCAGTGGCCGGACAGCGAACACTGAAGCTTTCTTT
CDR3: CASSGRTANTEAFF

size: NA
J: TRBJ2-1
V: TRBV18
D: NA
DNA: TGTGCCAGCTCACCCCTAGGGGCGGACTACAATGAGCAGTTCTTC
CDR3: CASSPLGADYNEQFF

size: NA
J: TRBJ1-6
V: TRBV28
D: TRBD1
DNA: TGTGCCAGCAGTTCTTTGGACAGGGGCTTTTATAATTCACCCCTCCACTTT
CDR3: CASSSLDRGFYNSPLHF

size: NA
J: TRBJ1-1
V: TRBV5-1
D: TRBD1
DNA: TGCGCCAGCAGCTTGGGGACAGGGGGCGAAGCTTTCTTT
CDR3: CASSLGTGGEAFF

size: NA
J: TRBJ1-5
V: TRBV7-2
D: TRBD1
DNA: TGTGCCAGCAGCTTAGCGGACAGGCTGGAGCCCCAGCATTTT
CDR3: CASSLADRLEPQHF

size: NA
J: TRBJ1-5
V: TRBV11-3
D: NA
DNA: TGTGCCAGCAGCTTACTCCCCCAAGACAGTTGGCATTTT
CDR3: CASSLLPQDSWHF

size: NA
J: TRBJ2-3
V: TRBV21-1
D: NA
DNA: TGTGCCAGCAGCAAAGAAGGGACTAGCGGAAAAAGCACAGATACGCAGTATTTT
CDR3: CASSKEGTSGKSTDTQYF

size: NA
J: TRBJ2-5
V: TRBV9
D: TRBD1
DNA: TGTGCCAGCACCAAGACAGGGAAACAAGAGACCCAGTACTTC
CDR3: CASTKTGKQETQYF

size: NA
J: TRBJ1-1
V: TRBV6-6
D: NA
DNA: TGTGCCAGCAGTTACGGACTAGGGAACACTGAAGCTTTCTTT
CDR3: CASSYGLGNTEAFF

size: NA
J: TRBJ1-1
V: TRBV19
D: TRBD1
DNA: TGTGCCAGTCAAAGAGTACCCGGGACAGCAAACACTGAAGCTTTCTTT
CDR3: CASQRVPGTANTEAFF

size: NA
J: TRBJ1-2
V: TRBV6-5
D: TRBD1
DNA: TGTGCCAGCAGAATGCGAGGGGGCGCAGGTGGCTACACCTTC
CDR3: CASRMRGGAGGYTF

size: NA
J: TRBJ2-5
V: TRBV18
D: NA
DNA: TGTGCCAGCTCACCACCGTCAGTTGAGACCCAGTACTTC
CDR3: CASSPPSVETQYF

size: NA
J: TRBJ2-1
V: TRBV9
D: TRBD2
DNA: TGTGCCAGCAGCCCCCTTCCGATGGCGGGAGGGCTCTACAATGAGCAGTTCTTC
CDR3: CASSPLPMAGGLYNEQFF

size: NA
J: TRBJ2-6
V: TRBV27
D: NA
DNA: TGTGCCAGCAGTTTTCCCGTGGAGGTAGGGGGTTACTCTGGGGCCAACGTCCTGACTTTC
CDR3: CASSFPVEVGGYSGANVLTF

size: NA
J: TRBJ1-2
V: TRBV28
D: TRBD1
DNA: TGTGCCAGCAGATTGACAGGGTTCGCGAACTATGGCTACACCTTC
CDR3: CASRLTGFANYGYTF

size: NA
J: TRBJ1-5
V: TRBV19
D: TRBD1
DNA: TGTGCCAGTAGTATTCGACAGGGCGGTCGCAATCAGCCCCAGCATTTT
CDR3: CASSIRQGGRNQPQHF

size: NA
J: TRBJ1-2
V: TRBV7-9
D: NA
DNA: TGTGCCAGCAGCTTAAGGGGAGGGGGAGGCTACACCTTC
CDR3: CASSLRGGGGYTF

size: NA
J: TRBJ1-1
V: TRBV30
D: NA
DNA: TGTGCCTGGAGCCCCGGACACCGCACTGAAGCTTTCTTT
CDR3: CAWSPGHRTEAFF

size: NA
J: TRBJ2-3
V: TRBV29-1
D: NA
DNA: TGCAGCGTTGTGGGGGCGAGCACAGATACGCAGTATTTT
CDR3: CSVVGASTDTQYF

size: few
J: TRBJ1-1
V: TRBV18
D: NA
DNA: TGTGCCAGCTCAATATCAGGACAGAACACTGAAGCTTTCTTT
CDR3: CASSISGQNTEAFF

size: NA
J: TRBJ2-5
V: TRBV6-5
D: NA
DNA: TGTGCCAGCAGTTACGGGCCTCGAGAGACCCAGTACTTC
CDR3: CASSYGPRETQYF

size: NA
J: TRBJ2-3
V: TRBV5-1
D: TRBD1
DNA: TGCGCCAGCGGGTCGGGACAGGGGAACGGAGATACGCAGTATTTT
CDR3: CASGSGQGNGDTQYF

size: NA
J: TRBJ2-7
V: TRBV7-8
D: NA
DNA: TGTGCCAGCAGCTTAGGCAGAGGGTCCTACGAGCAGTACTTC
CDR3: CASSLGRGSYEQYF

size: once
J: TRBJ2-7
V: TRBV6-5
D: NA
DNA: TGTGCCAGCAGTTACTCGTCTAGCTGGGTCTACGAGCAGTACTTC
CDR3: CASSYSSSWVYEQYF

size: NA
J: TRBJ2-3
V: TRBV10-3
D: TRBD1
DNA: TGTGCCATCAGTTACCGGGACAGATCCACAGATACGCAGTATTTT
CDR3: CAISYRDRSTDTQYF

size: NA
J: TRBJ2-4
V: TRBV14
D: TRBD2
DNA: TGTGCCAGCAGCCAAGAATCCCTAGCGGGGTCTAGGGAAGCCAAAAACATTCAGTACTTC
CDR3: CASSQESLAGSREAKNIQYF

size: NA
J: TRBJ2-7
V: TRBV30
D: TRBD2
DNA: TGTGCCCCGACGGGCGGGAGATGGTTTTACGAGCAGTACTTC
CDR3: CAPTGGRWFYEQYF

size: once
J: TRBJ1-2
V: TRBV19
D: NA
DNA: TGTGCCAGTAGTATACAACCCCAGGGCCAGGGCCGCTACTATGGCTACACCTTC
CDR3: CASSIQPQGQGRYYGYTF

size: NA
J: TRBJ1-1
V: TRBV11-3
D: TRBD1
DNA: TGTGCCAGCAGCTTAGATGGGTGGGGGACAGGGTCTCAGAACACTGAAGCTTTCTTT
CDR3: CASSLDGWGTGSQNTEAFF

size: NA
J: TRBJ2-5
V: TRBV5-6
D: NA
DNA: TGTGCCAGCAGCTTTGGGGCAGAACAAGAGACCCAGTACTTC
CDR3: CASSFGAEQETQYF

size: few
J: TRBJ1-1
V: TRBV9
D: NA
DNA: TGTGCCAGCAGCGTAAGCGGGGGGGAATCTGAAGCTTTCTTT
CDR3: CASSVSGGESEAFF